The 8 T cell receptor beta chains reported below all come from one sample, sequenced in a study of identical twins. Each CDR3 protein gets one entry after TCRdb re-called the 5' RACE reads with MiXCR. This repertoire shows a few hundred thousand distinct CDR3 sequences, around 9% found once; its top ten account for 7.5% to 9.5%. The sample consisted of naive T cells sorted from blood. These receptors were obtained from a woman in her forties or fifties in good health.

V is TRBV6-2 or TRBV6-3 and J is TRBJ2-2, with TRBD2 identical over 9 bases. V lost 5 bases and J lost 4; bases outside the gene matches: 2. The CDR3 is 14 residues long. The germline V gene encodes CDR1 MNHEY and CDR2 SVGEGT. This CDR3 is CASSQAGGTGELFF. The CDR3 bases are TGTGCCAGCAGTCAAGCGGGAGGCACCGGGGAGCTGTTTTTT.

The chain links TRBV19 to TRBJ1-2; D remains ambiguous. The CDR3 contains 15 residues. V dropped 5 bases and J dropped 7 bases, with 20 bases sitting between them. CDR1 is LNHDA, CDR2 SQIVND, per germline (reference sequence). In DNA form, the CDR3 reads TGTGCCAGTAGTCCCACCCTGCTCCGGGCGGGTGGCTACACCTTC. Protein sequence: CASSPTLLRAGGYTF. Based on the CDR3 plus reference TRBV19 and TRBJ1-2, the full variable domain is DGGITQSPKYLFRKEGQNVTLSCEQNLNHDAMYWYRQDPGQGLRLIYYSQIVNDFQKGDIAEGYSVSREKKESFPLTVTSAQKNPTAFYLCASSPTLLRAGGYTFGSGTRLTVV.

This clonotype has at least ten counts. J is TRBJ2-2 and V is TRBV7-8; D ambiguous. The CDR3 loop spans 13 amino acids. Trimming removed 0 bases from V and 8 bases from J, with 7 bases in between. Germline assignment: CDR1 SGHVS and CDR2 FQNEAQ. CDR3 DNA: TGTGCCAGCAGCTTAGCTCCTCTGGGGGAGCTGTTTTTT. Its translation: CASSLAPLGELFF. The variable domain in full, with the rest retrieved from reference TRBV7-8 and TRBJ2-2, is GAGVSQSPRYKVAKRGQDVALRCDPISGHVSLFWYQQALGQGPEFLTYFQNEAQLDKSGLPSDRFFAERPEGSVSTLKIQRTQQEDSAVYLCASSLAPLGELFFGEGSRLTVL.

This clonotype showed up just a few times. The chain has TRBV5-1 and TRBJ2-1; D unclear. The CDR3 length is 13 residues. Germline CDR1 is SGHRS and CDR2 is YFSETQ. Trimming removed 4 bases from V and 8 bases from J, with 13 bases in between. CDR3 nucleotide sequence: TGCGCCAGCAGCCCAGTAGTCCAACATGAGCAGTTCTTC. It is translated as CASSPVVQHEQFF.

J is TRBJ2-1 and V is TRBV24-1, with 9 nucleotides matching TRBD2. The J segment lost 6 bases and the V segment lost 3 bases, leaving 8 bases of the junction unmatched. Germline V gene sequence: CDR1 KGHDR, CDR2 SFDVKD. The CDR3 runs to 16 residues. The CDR3 here is CATSDPLAGARNEQFF. DNA of the CDR3: TGTGCCACCAGTGATCCTTTAGCGGGAGCCCGCAATGAGCAGTTCTTC.

This clonotype was counted a few times. This chain uses TRBV14 with TRBJ2-7, with 7 bases matching TRBD1. The V segment lost 6 bases and the J segment 4 bases; nucleotides outside the gene matches: 6. This CDR3 is built from 13 residues. CDR1 and CDR2 from the germline V gene are SGHDN and FVKESK. CDR3 sequence reads: CASRRTGEYEQYV. DNA for the CDR3: TGTGCCAGCAGACGGACAGGAGAGTACGAGCAGTACGTC.

The chain is built from TRBV14 and TRBJ2-2, with no clear D. Trimming shortened V by 2 bases and J by 4 bases, and 11 bases separated the two germline ends. The germline V gene has CDR1 SGHDN and CDR2 FVKESK. The CDR3 consists of 15 residues. The CDR3 spells CASSQQTRATGELFF. CDR3 coding DNA: TGTGCCAGCAGCCAACAAACCCGAGCCACCGGGGAGCTGTTTTTT.

The table lists this clonotype with a few counts. The V gene is TRBV27, the J gene TRBJ2-3; D ambiguous. The CDR3 totals 13 residues. Germline lookup yields CDR1 MNHEY and CDR2 SMNVEV (reference sequence). The V end lost 3 bases, the J end lost 6 bases, and 10 bases lay between the germline ends. As DNA, the CDR3 is TGTGCCAGCAGTTTCGGATATGGGGATACGCAGTATTTT. The encoded protein is CASSFGYGDTQYF.